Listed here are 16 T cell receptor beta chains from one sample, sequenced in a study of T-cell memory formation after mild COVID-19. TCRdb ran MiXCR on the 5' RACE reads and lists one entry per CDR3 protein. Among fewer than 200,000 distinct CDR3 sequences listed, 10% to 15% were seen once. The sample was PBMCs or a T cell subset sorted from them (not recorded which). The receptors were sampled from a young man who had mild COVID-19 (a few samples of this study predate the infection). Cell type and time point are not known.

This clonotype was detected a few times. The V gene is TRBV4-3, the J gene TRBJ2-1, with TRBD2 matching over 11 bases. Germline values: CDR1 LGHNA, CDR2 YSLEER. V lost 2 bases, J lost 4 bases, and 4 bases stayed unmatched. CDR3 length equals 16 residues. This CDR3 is CASSQLAGGLYNEQFF. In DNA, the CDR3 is TGCGCCAGCAGCCAACTAGCGGGGGGACTTTACAATGAGCAGTTCTTC.

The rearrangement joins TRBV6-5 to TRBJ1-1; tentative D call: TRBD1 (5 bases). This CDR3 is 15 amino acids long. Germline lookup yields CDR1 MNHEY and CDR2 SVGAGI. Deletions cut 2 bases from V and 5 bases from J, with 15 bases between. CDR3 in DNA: TGTGCCAGCAGTTACCTGGGACCCCGTGATACTGAAGCTTTCTTT. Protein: CASSYLGPRDTEAFF.

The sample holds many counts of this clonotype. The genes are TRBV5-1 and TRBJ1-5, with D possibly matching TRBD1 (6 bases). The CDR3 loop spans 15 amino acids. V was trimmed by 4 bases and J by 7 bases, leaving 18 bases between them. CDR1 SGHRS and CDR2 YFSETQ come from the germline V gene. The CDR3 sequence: CASSVGTGYGQPQHF. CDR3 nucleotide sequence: TGCGCCAGCAGCGTCGGAACAGGGTATGGACAGCCCCAGCATTTT.

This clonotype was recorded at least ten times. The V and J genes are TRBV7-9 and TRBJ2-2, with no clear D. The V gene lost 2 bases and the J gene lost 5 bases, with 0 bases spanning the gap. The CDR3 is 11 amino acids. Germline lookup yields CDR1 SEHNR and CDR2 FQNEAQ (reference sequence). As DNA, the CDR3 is TGTGCCAGCAGCTTAACCGGGGAGCTGTTTTTT. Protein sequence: CASSLTGELFF. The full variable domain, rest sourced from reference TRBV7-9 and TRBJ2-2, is DTGVSQNPRHKITKRGQNVTFRCDPISEHNRLYWYRQTLGQGPEFLTYFQNEAQLEKSRLLSDRFSAERPKGSFSTLEIQRTEQGDSAMYLCASSLTGELFFGEGSRLTVL.

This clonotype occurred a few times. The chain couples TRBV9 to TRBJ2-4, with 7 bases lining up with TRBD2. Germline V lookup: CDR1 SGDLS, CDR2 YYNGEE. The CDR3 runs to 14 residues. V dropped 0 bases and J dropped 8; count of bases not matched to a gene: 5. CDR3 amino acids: CASSVGGGKDIQYF. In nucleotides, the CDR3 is TGTGCCAGCAGCGTAGGGGGGGGTAAGGACATTCAGTACTTC.

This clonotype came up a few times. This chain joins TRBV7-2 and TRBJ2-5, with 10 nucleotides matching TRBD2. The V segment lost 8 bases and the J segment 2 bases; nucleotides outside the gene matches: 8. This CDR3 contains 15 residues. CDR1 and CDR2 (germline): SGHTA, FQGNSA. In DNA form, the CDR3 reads TGTGCCAGCGCGTGGGGACTAGCGAAACAAGAGACCCAGTACTTC. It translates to CASAWGLAKQETQYF. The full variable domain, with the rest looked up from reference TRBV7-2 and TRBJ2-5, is GAGVSQSPSNKVTEKGKDVELRCDPISGHTALYWYRQSLGQGLEFLIYFQGNSAPDKSGLPSDRFSAERTGGSVSTLTIQRTQQEDSAVYLCASAWGLAKQETQYFGPGTRLLVL.

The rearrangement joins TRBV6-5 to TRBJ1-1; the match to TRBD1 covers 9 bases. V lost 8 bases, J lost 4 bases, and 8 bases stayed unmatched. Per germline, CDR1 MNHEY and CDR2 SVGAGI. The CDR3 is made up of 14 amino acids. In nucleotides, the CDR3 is TGTGCCAGCGTTTACGCGGGACAGGGCACTGAAGCTTTCTTT. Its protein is CASVYAGQGTEAFF.

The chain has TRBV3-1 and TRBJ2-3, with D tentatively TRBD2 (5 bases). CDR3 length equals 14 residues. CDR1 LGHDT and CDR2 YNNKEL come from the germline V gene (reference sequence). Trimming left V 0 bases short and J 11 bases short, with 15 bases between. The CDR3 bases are TGTGCCAGCAGCCAAGACCCCGGGAATCCTTTGCAGTATTTT. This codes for CASSQDPGNPLQYF.

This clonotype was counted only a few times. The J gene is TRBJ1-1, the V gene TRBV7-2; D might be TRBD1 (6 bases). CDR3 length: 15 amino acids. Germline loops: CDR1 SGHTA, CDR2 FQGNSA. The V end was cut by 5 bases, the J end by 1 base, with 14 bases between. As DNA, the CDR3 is TGTGCCAGCAGCATAGGGGGGGCCGCGAACACTGAAGCTTTCTTT. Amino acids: CASSIGGAANTEAFF.

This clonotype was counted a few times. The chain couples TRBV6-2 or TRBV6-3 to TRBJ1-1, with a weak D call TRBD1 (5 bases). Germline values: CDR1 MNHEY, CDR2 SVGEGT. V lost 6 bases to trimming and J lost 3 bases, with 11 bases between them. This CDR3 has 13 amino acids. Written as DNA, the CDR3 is TGTGCCAGCAGCCAGGGTGGAGACACTGAAGCTTTCTTT. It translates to CASSQGGDTEAFF.

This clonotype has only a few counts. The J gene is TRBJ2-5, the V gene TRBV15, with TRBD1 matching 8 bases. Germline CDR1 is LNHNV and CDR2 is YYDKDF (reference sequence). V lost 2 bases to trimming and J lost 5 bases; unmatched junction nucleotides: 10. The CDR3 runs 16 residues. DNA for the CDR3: TGTGCCACCAGCAGACCTATGGGCAGGGGGCCGGAGACCCAGTACTTC. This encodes CATSRPMGRGPETQYF.

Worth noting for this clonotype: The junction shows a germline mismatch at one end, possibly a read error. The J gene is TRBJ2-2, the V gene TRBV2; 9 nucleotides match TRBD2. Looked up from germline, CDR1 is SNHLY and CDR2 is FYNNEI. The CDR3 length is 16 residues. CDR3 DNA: TGTGCCAGCAGGAGCGGGGGGCGACGCAGCACCGGGGAGCTGTCTTTT. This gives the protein CASRSGGRRSTGELSF. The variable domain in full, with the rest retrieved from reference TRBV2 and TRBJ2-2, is EPEVTQTPSHQVTQMGQEVILRCVPISNHLYFYWYRQILGQKVEFLVSFYNNEISEKSEIFDDQFSVERPDGSNFTLKIRSTKLEDSAMYFCASRSGGRRSTGELSFGEGSRLTVL.

The CDR3 is CASSLGRQTEAFF. The CDR3 coding sequence is TGTGCCAGCAGCTTAGGGCGTCAGACTGAAGCTTTCTTT. The chain combines TRBV7-6 with TRBJ1-1; D unresolved. The germline V gene has CDR1 SGHVS and CDR2 FNYEAQ. The V and J ends lost 1 base and 5 bases respectively, with 8 bases between them. The CDR3 has 13 amino acids.

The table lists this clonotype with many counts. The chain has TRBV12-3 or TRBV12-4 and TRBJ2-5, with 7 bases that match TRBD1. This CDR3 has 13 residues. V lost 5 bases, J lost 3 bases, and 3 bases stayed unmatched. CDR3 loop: CASSPGTEETQYF. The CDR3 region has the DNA TGTGCCAGCAGTCCGGGGACAGAAGAGACCCAGTACTTC.

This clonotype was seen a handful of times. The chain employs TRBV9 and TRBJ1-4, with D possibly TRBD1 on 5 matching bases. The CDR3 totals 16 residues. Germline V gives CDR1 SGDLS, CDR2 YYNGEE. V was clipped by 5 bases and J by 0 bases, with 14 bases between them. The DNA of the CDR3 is TGTGCCAGCAGTCCCGGGGGACCCGCAACTAATGAAAAACTGTTTTTT. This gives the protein CASSPGGPATNEKLFF.

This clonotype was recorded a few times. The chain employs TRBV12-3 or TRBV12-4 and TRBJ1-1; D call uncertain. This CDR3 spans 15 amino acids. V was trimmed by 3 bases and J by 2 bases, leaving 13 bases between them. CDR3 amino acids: CASSFGSSGNTEAFF. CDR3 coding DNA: TGTGCCAGCAGTTTCGGTAGCAGTGGTAACACTGAAGCTTTCTTT.